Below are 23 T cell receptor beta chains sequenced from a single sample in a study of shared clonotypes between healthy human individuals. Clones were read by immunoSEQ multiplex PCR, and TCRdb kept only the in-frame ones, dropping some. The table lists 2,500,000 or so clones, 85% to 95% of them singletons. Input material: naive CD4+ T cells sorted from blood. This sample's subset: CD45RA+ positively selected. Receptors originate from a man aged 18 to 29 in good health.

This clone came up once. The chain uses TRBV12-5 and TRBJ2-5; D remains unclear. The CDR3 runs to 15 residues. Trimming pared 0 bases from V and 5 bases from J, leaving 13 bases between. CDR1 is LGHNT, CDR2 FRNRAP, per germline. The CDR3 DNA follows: TGTGCTAGTGGTTTGGTACTGGGGAAACTGGAGACCCAGTACTTC. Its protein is CASGLVLGKLETQYF.

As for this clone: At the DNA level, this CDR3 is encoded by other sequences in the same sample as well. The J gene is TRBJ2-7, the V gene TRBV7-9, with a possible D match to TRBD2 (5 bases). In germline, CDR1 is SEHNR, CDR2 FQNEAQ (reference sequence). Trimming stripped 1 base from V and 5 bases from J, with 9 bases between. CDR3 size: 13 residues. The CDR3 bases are TGTGCCAGCAGCTTAGGGGGAGCGCACGAGCAGTACTTC. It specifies CASSLGGAHEQYF.

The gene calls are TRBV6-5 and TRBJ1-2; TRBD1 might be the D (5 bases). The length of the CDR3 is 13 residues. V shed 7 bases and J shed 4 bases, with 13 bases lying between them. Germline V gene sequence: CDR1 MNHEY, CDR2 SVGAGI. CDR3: CASTRGEAYGYTF. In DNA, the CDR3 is TGTGCCAGCACTCGAGGGGAGGCCTATGGCTACACCTTC.

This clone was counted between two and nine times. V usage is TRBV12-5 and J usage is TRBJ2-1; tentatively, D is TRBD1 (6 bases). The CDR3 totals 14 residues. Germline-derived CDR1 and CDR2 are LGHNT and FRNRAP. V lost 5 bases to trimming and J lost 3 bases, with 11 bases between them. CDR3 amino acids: CASGGQTGYNEQFF. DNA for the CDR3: TGTGCTAGTGGTGGTCAGACAGGCTACAATGAGCAGTTCTTC.

The CDR3 reads CASRRGGGAKTGELFF. In DNA form, the CDR3 reads TGTGCCAGCAGGAGAGGCGGGGGCGCAAAAACCGGGGAGCTGTTTTTT. The rearrangement uses TRBV7-9 and TRBJ2-2; D possibly corresponds to TRBD2 (7 bases). V shed 6 bases and J shed 5 bases, with 19 bases lying between them. Germline-derived CDR1 and CDR2 are SEHNR and FQNEAQ (reference sequence). There are 16 residues in the CDR3.

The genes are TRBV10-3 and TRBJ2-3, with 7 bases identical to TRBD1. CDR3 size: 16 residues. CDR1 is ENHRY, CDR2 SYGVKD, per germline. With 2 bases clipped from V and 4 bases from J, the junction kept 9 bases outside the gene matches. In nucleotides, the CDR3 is TGTGCCATCAGTGAGGACAGGGCGATAAGCGCAGATACGCAGTATTTT. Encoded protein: CAISEDRAISADTQYF.

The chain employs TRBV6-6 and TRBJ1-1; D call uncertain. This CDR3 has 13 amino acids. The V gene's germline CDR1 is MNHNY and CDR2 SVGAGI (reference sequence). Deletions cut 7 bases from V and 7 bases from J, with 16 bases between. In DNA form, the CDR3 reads TGTGCCAGCACCCCGGGTAGCTCGTATGAAGCTTTCTTT. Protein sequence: CASTPGSSYEAFF.

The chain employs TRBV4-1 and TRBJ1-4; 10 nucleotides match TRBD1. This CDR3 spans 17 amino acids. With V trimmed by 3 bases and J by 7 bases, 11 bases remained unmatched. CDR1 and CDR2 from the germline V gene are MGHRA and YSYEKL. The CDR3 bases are TGCGCCAGCAGCCAGACAGGGGGCGGATGGGATCCTGAAAAACTGTTTTTT. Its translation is CASSQTGGGWDPEKLFF.

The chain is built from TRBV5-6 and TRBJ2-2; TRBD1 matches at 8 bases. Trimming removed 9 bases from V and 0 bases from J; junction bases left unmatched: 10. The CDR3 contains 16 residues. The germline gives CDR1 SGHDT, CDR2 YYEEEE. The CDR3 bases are TGTGCCATCAAACGCCGACAGGGGTCGAACACCGGGGAGCTGTTTTTT. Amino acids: CAIKRRQGSNTGELFF.

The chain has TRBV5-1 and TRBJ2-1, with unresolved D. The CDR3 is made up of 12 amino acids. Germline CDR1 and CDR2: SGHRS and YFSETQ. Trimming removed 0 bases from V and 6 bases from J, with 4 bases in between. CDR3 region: CASSLERNEQFF. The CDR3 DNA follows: TGCGCCAGCAGCTTGGAGCGCAATGAGCAGTTCTTC.

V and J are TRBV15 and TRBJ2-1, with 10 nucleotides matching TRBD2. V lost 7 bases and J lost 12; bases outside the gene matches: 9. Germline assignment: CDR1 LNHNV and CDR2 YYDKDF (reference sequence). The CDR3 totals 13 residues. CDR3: CATKASGSQVQFF. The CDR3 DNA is TGTGCCACCAAAGCTAGCGGGAGTCAGGTGCAGTTCTTC.

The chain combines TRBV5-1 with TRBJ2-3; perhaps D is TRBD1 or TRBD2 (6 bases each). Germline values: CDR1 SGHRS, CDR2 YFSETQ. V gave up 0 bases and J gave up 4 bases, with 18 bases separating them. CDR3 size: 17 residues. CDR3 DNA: TGCGCCAGCAGCTTGGTTATGGGGGGCGCCGAGGCAGATACGCAGTATTTT. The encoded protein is CASSLVMGGAEADTQYF.

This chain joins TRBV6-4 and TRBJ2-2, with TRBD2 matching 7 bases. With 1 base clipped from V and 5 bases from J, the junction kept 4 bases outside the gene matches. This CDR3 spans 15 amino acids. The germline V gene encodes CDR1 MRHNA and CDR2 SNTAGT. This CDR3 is CASSDWGGRTGELFF. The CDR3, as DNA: TGTGCCAGCAGTGACTGGGGGGGAAGGACCGGGGAGCTGTTTTTT.

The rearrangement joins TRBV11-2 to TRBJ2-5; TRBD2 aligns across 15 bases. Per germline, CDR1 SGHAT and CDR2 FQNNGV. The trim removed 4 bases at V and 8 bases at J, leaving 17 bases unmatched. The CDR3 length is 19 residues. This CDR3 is CASSSRVGLAGGTQGTQYF. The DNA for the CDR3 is TGTGCCAGCAGCTCGCGGGTGGGACTAGCGGGAGGAACCCAAGGCACCCAGTACTTC.

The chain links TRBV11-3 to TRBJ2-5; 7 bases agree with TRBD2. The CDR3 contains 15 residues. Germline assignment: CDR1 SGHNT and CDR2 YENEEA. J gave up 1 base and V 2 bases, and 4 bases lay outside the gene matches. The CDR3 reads CASSLQAGTQETQYF. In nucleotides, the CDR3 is TGTGCCAGCAGCTTACAAGCGGGGACCCAAGAGACCCAGTACTTC.

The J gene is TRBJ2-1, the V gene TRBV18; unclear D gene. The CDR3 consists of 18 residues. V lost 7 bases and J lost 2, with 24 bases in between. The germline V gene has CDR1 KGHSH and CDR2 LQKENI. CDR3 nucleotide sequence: TGTGCCAGCTTCGGTCGGGTTGAACTCGGCCCTACCTACAATGAGCAGTTCTTC. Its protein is CASFGRVELGPTYNEQFF.

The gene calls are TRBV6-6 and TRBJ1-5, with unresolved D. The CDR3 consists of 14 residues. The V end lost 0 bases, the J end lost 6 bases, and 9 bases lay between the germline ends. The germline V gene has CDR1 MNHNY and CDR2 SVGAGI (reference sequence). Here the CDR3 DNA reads TGTGCCAGCAGTTACTCTAGTCCGGGTCAGCCCCAGCATTTT. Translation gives CASSYSSPGQPQHF.

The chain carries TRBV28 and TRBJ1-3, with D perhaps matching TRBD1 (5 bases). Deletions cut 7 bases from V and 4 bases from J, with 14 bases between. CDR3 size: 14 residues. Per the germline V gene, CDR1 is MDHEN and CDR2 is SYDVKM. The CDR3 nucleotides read TGTGCCAGCAACCTGGGGGGGAAAGGAAACACCATATATTTT. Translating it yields CASNLGGKGNTIYF.

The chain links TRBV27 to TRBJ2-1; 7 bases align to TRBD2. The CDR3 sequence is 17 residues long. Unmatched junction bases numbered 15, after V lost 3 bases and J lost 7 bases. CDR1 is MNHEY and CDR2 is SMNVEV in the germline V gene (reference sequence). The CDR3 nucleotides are TGTGCCAGCAGTTTTGGTGGGAGGGCCGCGAATTCAAATGAGCAGTTCTTC. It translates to CASSFGGRAANSNEQFF.

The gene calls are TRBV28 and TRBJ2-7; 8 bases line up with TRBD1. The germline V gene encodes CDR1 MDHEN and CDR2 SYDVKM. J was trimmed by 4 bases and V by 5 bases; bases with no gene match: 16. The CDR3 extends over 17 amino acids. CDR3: CASSESSRGRRGYEQYF. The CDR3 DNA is TGTGCCAGCAGTGAGAGTTCCAGGGGGCGCCGAGGGTACGAGCAGTACTTC.

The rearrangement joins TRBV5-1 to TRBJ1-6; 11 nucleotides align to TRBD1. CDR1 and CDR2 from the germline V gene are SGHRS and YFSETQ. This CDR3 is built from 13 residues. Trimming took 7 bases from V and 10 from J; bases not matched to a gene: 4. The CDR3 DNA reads TGCGCCAGCCGGACAGGGGGCCTGTCACCCCTCCACTTT. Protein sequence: CASRTGGLSPLHF.

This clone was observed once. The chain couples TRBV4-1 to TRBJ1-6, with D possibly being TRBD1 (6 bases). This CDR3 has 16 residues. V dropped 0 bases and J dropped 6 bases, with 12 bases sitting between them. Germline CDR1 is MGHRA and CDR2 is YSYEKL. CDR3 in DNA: TGCGCCAGCAGCCAAGAGGGGGGCGTCCCTAATTCACCCCTCCACTTT. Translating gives CASSQEGGVPNSPLHF.

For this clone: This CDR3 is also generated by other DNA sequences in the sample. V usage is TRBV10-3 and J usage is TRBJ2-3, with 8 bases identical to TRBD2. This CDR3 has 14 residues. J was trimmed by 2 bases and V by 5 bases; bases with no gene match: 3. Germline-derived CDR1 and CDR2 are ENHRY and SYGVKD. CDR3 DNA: TGTGCCATCAGTCGGGGGGGAGACACAGATACGCAGTATTTT. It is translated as CAISRGGDTDTQYF.